The 26 T cell receptor beta chains listed next were all sequenced from one sample in a study of low-dose radiotherapy and immunotherapy resistance in tumors. With TRAV- and TRBV-specific primers, first-strand cDNA was made, covering the alpha and beta chains. For amplifying TCRs, the PCR ran for about 20 cycles with Phusion, which was used together with a constant-region primer and the adapter on the V primers. One entry per CDR3 protein results from TCRdb running MiXCR on the reads. The sample contains 70,000 to 90,000 distinct CDR3 sequences, 15% to 20% of which appear only once. Noted time point: before trial treatment. The sample here was PBMCs, taken before treatment. These receptors came from a male donor with prostate cancer.

This clonotype appeared a few times. One base separates it from a far larger clone, so it is likely a read error. The chain couples TRBV5-1 to TRBJ2-5, with 10 bases lining up with TRBD2. The CDR3 is 13 residues long. In germline, CDR1 is SGHRS, CDR2 YFSETQ. Trimming removed 6 bases from V and 11 bases from J; junction bases left unmatched: 10. In DNA form, the CDR3 reads TGCGCCAGCACAACTAGCGGGGCGGGGGAGCAGTACTTC. Protein product: CASTTSGAGEQYF.

This clonotype appeared many times. The V call is TRBV3-1, the J call TRBJ2-5, with D possibly TRBD1 on 5 matching bases. Germline V gene lookup returns CDR1 LGHDT and CDR2 YNNKEL (reference sequence). V was cut by 3 bases and J by 4 bases, with 9 bases left in between. This CDR3 spans 13 amino acids. CDR3 amino acids: CASSQGRGETQYF. The CDR3 DNA is TGTGCCAGCAGCCAGGGAAGGGGAGAGACCCAGTACTTC.

Only a few counts were recorded for this clonotype. The chain links TRBV2 to TRBJ1-5; D is unclear. This CDR3 spans 14 amino acids. V lost 6 bases, J lost 1 base, and 10 bases lay in between. CDR1 and CDR2 (germline): SNHLY, FYNNEI. CDR3 protein: CASRETYSNQPQHF. CDR3 DNA: TGTGCCAGCAGAGAAACTTACAGCAATCAGCCCCAGCATTTT.

In its sample, this clonotype was seen many times. This chain joins TRBV19 and TRBJ1-4, with 8 bases fitting TRBD1. Trimming cost V 6 bases and J 2 bases; bases outside gene matches: 2. Germline CDR1 and CDR2: LNHDA and SQIVND (reference sequence). The CDR3 is 14 residues long. The CDR3: CASSRTGTNEKLFF. CDR3 in DNA: TGTGCCAGTAGCCGGACAGGGACTAATGAAAAACTGTTTTTT.

This clonotype was counted between two and nine times. The gene calls are TRBV5-1 and TRBJ2-6; D not resolved. This CDR3 is 15 amino acids long. V was clipped by 2 bases and J by 0 bases, with 6 bases between them. In germline, CDR1 is SGHRS, CDR2 YFSETQ. The CDR3 sequence is CASSFSVSGANVLTF. CDR3 sequence (DNA): TGCGCCAGCAGCTTCAGCGTCTCTGGGGCCAACGTCCTGACTTTC. The full variable domain, completed using reference TRBV5-1 and TRBJ2-6, is KAGVTQTPRYLIKTRGQQVTLSCSPISGHRSVSWYQQTPGQGLQFLFEYFSETQRNKGNFPGRFSGRQFSNSRSEMNVSTLELGDSALYLCASSFSVSGANVLTFGAGSRLTVL.

This clonotype was seen more than once but under ten times. The chain has TRBV19 and TRBJ2-7; TRBD1 matches at 7 bases. Unmatched junction bases numbered 4, after V lost 5 bases and J lost 3 bases. The V gene's germline CDR1 is LNHDA and CDR2 SQIVND (reference sequence). The length of the CDR3 is 13 residues. CDR3 sequence: CASSPTGIYEQYF. The CDR3 nucleotides read TGTGCCAGTAGTCCGACAGGGATCTACGAGCAGTACTTC.

This clonotype was seen at least ten times. This chain uses TRBV29-1 with TRBJ2-1; D gene unclear. V was clipped by 6 bases and J by 8 bases, with 14 bases between them. Germline CDR1 is SQVTM and CDR2 is ANQGSEA. The CDR3 has 12 amino acids. CDR3 coding DNA: TGCAGCGTCGCCTTAAATTTCGATGAGCAGTTCTTC. Its protein is CSVALNFDEQFF.

This clonotype was found many times. The chain is built from TRBV20-1 and TRBJ1-1, with no clear D. The ends were cut back, 3 bases at V and 4 bases at J, with 6 bases in the middle. The CDR3 sequence is 11 residues long. The germline gives CDR1 DFQATT, CDR2 SNEGSKA (reference sequence). CDR3 nucleotide sequence: TGCAGTGCTAGGGGGTTCACTGAAGCTTTCTTT. Its translation is CSARGFTEAFF.

At least ten counts were recorded for this clonotype. The rearrangement uses TRBV7-9 and TRBJ2-7, with 11 nucleotides matching TRBD1. V shed 4 bases, J shed 10 bases, and the junction held 12 bases outside the gene matches. Germline V gene data show CDR1 as SEHNR and CDR2 as FQNEAQ (reference sequence). This CDR3 contains 15 residues. This CDR3 reads CASSYVGQGAFPQYF. CDR3 DNA: TGTGCCAGCAGCTACGTAGGACAGGGGGCCTTCCCCCAGTACTTC.

In its sample, this clonotype was seen many times. The rearrangement joins TRBV7-6 to TRBJ2-7; 7 nucleotides agree with TRBD1. Germline lookup yields CDR1 SGHVS and CDR2 FNYEAQ. The length of the CDR3 is 17 residues. V was pared by 1 base and J by 2 bases, with 11 bases of the junction left unmatched. The CDR3 reads CASSLETWDSGAYEQYF. CDR3 in DNA: TGTGCCAGCAGCTTAGAGACCTGGGACAGTGGAGCCTACGAGCAGTACTTC.

The chain couples TRBV3-1 to TRBJ1-1; D unclear. The V end was cut by 2 bases, the J end by 8 bases, with 6 bases between. CDR1 is LGHDT, CDR2 YNNKEL, per germline (reference sequence). The CDR3 runs 11 residues. The CDR3 spells CASSQRREAFF. The CDR3 region has the DNA TGTGCCAGCAGCCAACGTAGAGAAGCTTTCTTT.

This clonotype was observed at least ten times. The chain recombines TRBV27 with TRBJ2-3; weak D call: TRBD1 (5 bases). In germline, CDR1 is MNHEY, CDR2 SMNVEV (reference sequence). The ends were cut back, 5 bases at V and 6 bases at J, with 21 bases in the middle. The CDR3 is 16 amino acids. The CDR3 sequence: CASSLSAGIVSDTQYF. CDR3 nucleotide sequence: TGTGCCAGCAGTCTGTCCGCAGGGATCGTCTCGGATACGCAGTATTTT.

There are many counts of this clonotype. This chain uses TRBV27 with TRBJ1-4; TRBD1 matches at 7 bases. Unmatched junction bases numbered 6, after V lost 4 bases and J lost 4 bases. The length of the CDR3 is 15 residues. Germline CDR1 MNHEY, CDR2 SMNVEV (reference sequence). In DNA form, the CDR3 reads TGTGCCAGCAGTTCAACAGGGGAACTTAATGAAAAACTGTTTTTT. Its protein product is CASSSTGELNEKLFF.

This clonotype was observed many times. The chain couples TRBV12-3 or TRBV12-4 to TRBJ2-1; D unresolved. CDR3 length: 13 residues. The V end was cut by 4 bases, the J end by 15 bases, with 19 bases between. CDR3 coding DNA: TGTGCCAGCAGTTCCCCCCCGAAGACAAGTCGGTTCTTC. As protein: CASSSPPKTSRFF.

This clonotype has a count of ten or more. The V gene is TRBV20-1, the J gene TRBJ1-1; weak D call: TRBD1 (5 bases). CDR1 DFQATT and CDR2 SNEGSKA come from the germline V gene (reference sequence). This CDR3 contains 14 residues. Trimming removed 6 bases from V and 2 bases from J, with 16 bases in between. The chain's CDR3 is CSAPRWGGNTEAFF. DNA of the CDR3: TGCAGTGCCCCCCGTTGGGGGGGTAACACTGAAGCTTTCTTT.

This clonotype was counted at least ten times. This chain joins TRBV20-1 and TRBJ2-3, with TRBD2 as a possible D gene (5 bases). Germline values: CDR1 DFQATT, CDR2 SNEGSKA (reference sequence). This CDR3 spans 14 amino acids. V gave up 3 bases and J gave up 6 bases, with 16 bases separating them. The CDR3 sequence is CSARVRVDLDTQYF. CDR3 coding DNA: TGCAGTGCTAGGGTTAGGGTGGACTTGGATACGCAGTATTTT.

The chain is built from TRBV10-1 and TRBJ2-1, with 15 positions matching TRBD2. The CDR3 runs to 16 residues. The germline V gene has CDR1 WNHNN and CDR2 SYGVQD (reference sequence). Unmatched junction bases numbered 7, after V lost 3 bases and J lost 10 bases. In DNA, the CDR3 is TGCGCCAGCAGTGATTCCGGACTAGCGGGGGGGGGGGAGCAGTTCTTC. It is translated as CASSDSGLAGGGEQFF.

This clonotype was seen ten or more times. The chain has TRBV11-2 and TRBJ2-2; D is unresolved. The CDR3 loop spans 11 amino acids. Trimming pared 5 bases from V and 2 bases from J, leaving 0 bases between. Germline CDR1 reads SGHAT; CDR2 reads FQNNGV. The CDR3 sequence: CASSNTGELFF. DNA for the CDR3: TGTGCCAGCAGCAACACCGGGGAGCTGTTTTTT.

This clonotype was counted at least ten times. This chain links TRBV19 with TRBJ2-5; D is uncertain. Trimming left V 7 bases short and J 1 base short, with 13 bases between. Germline loops: CDR1 LNHDA, CDR2 SQIVND (reference sequence). The CDR3 loop spans 14 amino acids. The CDR3 sequence is CASIPNPGQETQYF. CDR3 in DNA: TGTGCCAGTATCCCGAATCCAGGCCAAGAGACCCAGTACTTC.

This clonotype was seen many times. This chain joins TRBV5-6 and TRBJ1-1, with 9 positions matching TRBD1. V lost 4 bases, J lost 3 bases, and 7 bases stayed unmatched. Germline CDR1 and CDR2: SGHDT and YYEEEE. This CDR3 has 15 amino acids. The CDR3 sequence: CASSGRDRADTEAFF. In DNA, the CDR3 is TGTGCCAGCAGCGGCCGGGACAGGGCGGACACTGAAGCTTTCTTT.

This clonotype was found many times. This chain connects TRBV12-3 or TRBV12-4 to TRBJ2-3, with 9 bases aligning to TRBD2. The junction had 8 bases not matched to a gene; V was cut back by 8 bases and J by 2 bases. This CDR3 is 15 amino acids long. For the CDR3, the DNA is TGTGCCAGCTGGACCTCTAGCGGGGCCACAGATACGCAGTATTTT. It translates to CASWTSSGATDTQYF.

This clonotype showed up many times. This chain joins TRBV18 and TRBJ1-5, with TRBD1 identical over 7 bases. The ends lost 8 bases at V and 4 bases at J; junction bases unmatched: 5. CDR1 and CDR2 (germline): KGHSH, LQKENI. The CDR3 runs to 13 residues. CDR3 loop: CASSQGGNQPQHF. DNA of the CDR3: TGTGCCAGCAGCCAGGGGGGAAATCAGCCCCAGCATTTT.

The sample holds many counts of this clonotype. Written as DNA, the CDR3 is TGTGCCAGCAGTGATGGGACAGGGCGGGAGACCCAGTACTTC. It is translated as CASSDGTGRETQYF. The V and J genes are TRBV25-1 and TRBJ2-5, with 9 bases that match TRBD1. CDR1 is MGHDK and CDR2 is SYGVNS in the germline V gene. CDR3 length: 14 residues. The V segment lost 3 bases and the J segment 5 bases; nucleotides outside the gene matches: 4.

The CDR3 protein is CASSSGPGGYTF. For the CDR3, the DNA is TGTGCCAGCAGCTCTGGGCCAGGCGGCTACACCTTC. The rearrangement joins TRBV5-4 to TRBJ1-2; no clear D gene. Trimming shortened V by 3 bases and J by 8 bases, and 11 bases separated the two germline ends. CDR1 is SGHNT and CDR2 is YYREEE in the germline V gene (reference sequence). The CDR3 loop spans 12 amino acids.

This clonotype was observed at least ten times. The chain links TRBV3-1 to TRBJ2-3, with D perhaps TRBD1 (6 bases). Trimming shortened V by 5 bases and J by 2 bases, and 14 bases separated the two germline ends. There are 15 residues in the CDR3. The V gene's germline CDR1 is LGHDT and CDR2 YNNKEL (reference sequence). The CDR3 loop reads CASSGGTGFTDTQYF. The CDR3 nucleotides read TGTGCCAGCAGCGGGGGCACAGGGTTCACAGATACGCAGTATTTT.

The V and J genes are TRBV4-3 and TRBJ2-2, with 11 nucleotides matching TRBD2. V was clipped by 11 bases and J by 4 bases; unmatched bases: 18. There are 18 residues in the CDR3. From germline, CDR1 is LGHNA and CDR2 YSLEER. The CDR3: CASRGLAGGPRGTGELFF. The CDR3 DNA sequence: TGCGCCTCCAGGGGCTTAGCGGGGGGGCCTCGGGGCACCGGGGAGCTGTTTTTT.